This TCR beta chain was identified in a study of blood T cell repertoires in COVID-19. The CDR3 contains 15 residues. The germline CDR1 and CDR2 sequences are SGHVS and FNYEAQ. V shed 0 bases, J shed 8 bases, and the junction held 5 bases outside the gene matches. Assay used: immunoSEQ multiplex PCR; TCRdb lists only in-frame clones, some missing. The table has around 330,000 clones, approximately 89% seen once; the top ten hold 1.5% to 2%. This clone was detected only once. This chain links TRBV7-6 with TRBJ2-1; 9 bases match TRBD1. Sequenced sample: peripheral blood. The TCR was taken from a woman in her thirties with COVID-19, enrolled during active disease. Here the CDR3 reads CASSLAPDRGDEQFF. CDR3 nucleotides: TGTGCCAGCAGCTTAGCCCCGGACAGGGGCGATGAGCAGTTCTTC.